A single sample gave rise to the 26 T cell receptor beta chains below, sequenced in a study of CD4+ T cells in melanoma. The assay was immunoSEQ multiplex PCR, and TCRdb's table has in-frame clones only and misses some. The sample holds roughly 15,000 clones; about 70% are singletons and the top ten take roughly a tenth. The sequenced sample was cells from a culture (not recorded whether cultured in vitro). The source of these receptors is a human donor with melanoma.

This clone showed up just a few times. The CDR3 loop is CASSTGGGQPQHF. Written as DNA, the CDR3 is TGTGCCAGCAGTACAGGGGGAGGTCAGCCCCAGCATTTT. The chain is built from TRBV6-5 and TRBJ1-5, with TRBD1 identical over 8 bases. Germline CDR1 reads MNHEY; CDR2 reads SVGAGI. The CDR3 spans 13 residues. Trimming at V came to 5 bases and at J to 6 bases, leaving 3 bases not matched to a gene.

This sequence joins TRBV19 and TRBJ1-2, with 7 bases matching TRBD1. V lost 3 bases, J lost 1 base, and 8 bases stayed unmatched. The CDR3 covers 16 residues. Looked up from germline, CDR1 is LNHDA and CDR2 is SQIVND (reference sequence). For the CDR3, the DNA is TGTGCCAGTAGTATCACGGGACAGAAACTTAACTATGGCTACACCTTC. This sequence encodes CASSITGQKLNYGYTF.

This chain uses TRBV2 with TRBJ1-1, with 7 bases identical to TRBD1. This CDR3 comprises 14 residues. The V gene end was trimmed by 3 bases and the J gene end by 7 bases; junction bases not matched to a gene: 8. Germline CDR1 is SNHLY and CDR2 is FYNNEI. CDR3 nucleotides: TGTGCCAGCAGTGACCAAGGGGGACAGAGTGAAGCTTTCTTT. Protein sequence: CASSDQGGQSEAFF.

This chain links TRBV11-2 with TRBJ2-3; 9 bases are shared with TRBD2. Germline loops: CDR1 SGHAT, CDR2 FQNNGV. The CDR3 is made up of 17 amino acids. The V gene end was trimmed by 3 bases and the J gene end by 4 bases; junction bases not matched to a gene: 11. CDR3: CASSFDPAGGGADTQYF. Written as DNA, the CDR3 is TGTGCCAGCAGCTTCGACCCAGCGGGGGGTGGAGCAGATACGCAGTATTTT.

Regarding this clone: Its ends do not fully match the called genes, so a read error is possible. CDR3 residues: CASSYGAGGFYGYTF. The CDR3 DNA reads as TGTGCCAGCAGTTACGGCGCAGGCGGATTCTATGGCTACACCTTC. The chain recombines TRBV10-3 with TRBJ1-2; no reliable D call. This CDR3 contains 15 residues. Germline V CDR1 and CDR2: ENHRY, SYGVKD.

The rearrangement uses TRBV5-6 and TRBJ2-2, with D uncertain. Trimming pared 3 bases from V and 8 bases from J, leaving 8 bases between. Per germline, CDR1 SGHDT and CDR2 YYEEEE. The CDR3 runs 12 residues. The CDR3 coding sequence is TGTGCCAGCAGCTCTATTCGGGGGGAGCTGTTTTTT. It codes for CASSSIRGELFF.

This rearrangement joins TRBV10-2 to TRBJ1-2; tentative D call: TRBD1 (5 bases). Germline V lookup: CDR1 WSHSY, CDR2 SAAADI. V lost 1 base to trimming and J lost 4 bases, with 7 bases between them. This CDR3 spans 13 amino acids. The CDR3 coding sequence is TGCGCCAGCAGTGAGTTGGGGGGCTATGGCTACACCTTC. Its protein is CASSELGGYGYTF.

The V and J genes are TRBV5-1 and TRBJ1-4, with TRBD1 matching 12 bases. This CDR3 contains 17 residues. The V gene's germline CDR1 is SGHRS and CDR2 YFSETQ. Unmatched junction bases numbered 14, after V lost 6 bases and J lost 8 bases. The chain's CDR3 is CASTPGTGGWVFEKLFF. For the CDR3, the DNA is TGCGCCAGCACCCCCGGGACAGGGGGCTGGGTCTTCGAAAAACTGTTTTTT. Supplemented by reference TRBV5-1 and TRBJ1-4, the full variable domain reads KAGVTQTPRYLIKTRGQQVTLSCSPISGHRSVSWYQQTPGQGLQFLFEYFSETQRNKGNFPGRFSGRQFSNSRSEMNVSTLELGDSALYLCASTPGTGGWVFEKLFFGSGTQLSVL.

CDR3 sequence reads: CASSVVGNTIYF. CDR3 DNA sequence: TGTGCCAGCAGCGTTGTAGGAAACACCATATATTTT. The chain combines TRBV7-9 with TRBJ1-3, with unresolved D. The ends were cut back, 5 bases at V and 4 bases at J, with 6 bases in the middle. CDR1 is SEHNR and CDR2 is FQNEAQ in the germline V gene (reference sequence). The CDR3 is 12 amino acids.

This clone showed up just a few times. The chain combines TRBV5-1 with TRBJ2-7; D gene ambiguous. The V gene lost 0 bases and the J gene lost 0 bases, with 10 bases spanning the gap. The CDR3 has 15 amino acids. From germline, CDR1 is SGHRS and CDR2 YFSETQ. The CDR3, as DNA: TGCGCCAGCAGCTTGGAGTACGGACCCTCCTACGAGCAGTACTTC. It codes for CASSLEYGPSYEQYF.

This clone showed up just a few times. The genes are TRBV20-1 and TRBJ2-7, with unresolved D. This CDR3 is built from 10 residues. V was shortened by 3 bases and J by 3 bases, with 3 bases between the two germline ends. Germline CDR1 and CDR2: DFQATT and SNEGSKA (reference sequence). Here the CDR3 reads CSARDYEQYF. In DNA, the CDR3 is TGCAGTGCTAGGGACTACGAGCAGTACTTC.

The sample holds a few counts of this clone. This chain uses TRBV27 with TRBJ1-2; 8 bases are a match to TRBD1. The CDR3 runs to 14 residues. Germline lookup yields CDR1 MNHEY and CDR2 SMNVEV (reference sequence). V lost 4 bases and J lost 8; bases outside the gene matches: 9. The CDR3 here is CASSSRQGWFGYTF. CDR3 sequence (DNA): TGTGCCAGCAGTTCACGACAGGGGTGGTTCGGCTACACCTTC.

The chain's CDR3 is CASSSRGTQSYEQYF. In nucleotides, the CDR3 is TGTGCCAGCAGCTCCAGGGGTACGCAATCCTACGAGCAGTACTTC. J is TRBJ2-7 and V is TRBV13, with a possible D match to TRBD1 (6 bases). V was shortened by 4 bases and J by 1 base, with 14 bases between the two germline ends. The CDR3 covers 15 residues. Germline CDR1 PRHDT, CDR2 FYEKMQ (reference sequence).

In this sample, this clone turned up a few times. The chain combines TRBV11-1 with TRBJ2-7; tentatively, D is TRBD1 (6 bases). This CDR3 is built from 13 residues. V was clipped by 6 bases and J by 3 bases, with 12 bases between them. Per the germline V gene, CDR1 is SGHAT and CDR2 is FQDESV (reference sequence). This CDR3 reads CASRKDRNYEQYF. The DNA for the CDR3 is TGTGCCAGCAGGAAAGACAGGAACTACGAGCAGTACTTC.

The DNA for the CDR3 is TGTGCCAGCAGCTTGCCCGCCGTCTCCTACGAGCAGTACTTC. This encodes CASSLPAVSYEQYF. The chain employs TRBV7-2 and TRBJ2-7; D unresolved. The CDR3 has 14 residues. Germline assignment: CDR1 SGHTA and CDR2 FQGNSA. Trimming shortened V by 3 bases and J by 0 bases, and 9 bases separated the two germline ends.

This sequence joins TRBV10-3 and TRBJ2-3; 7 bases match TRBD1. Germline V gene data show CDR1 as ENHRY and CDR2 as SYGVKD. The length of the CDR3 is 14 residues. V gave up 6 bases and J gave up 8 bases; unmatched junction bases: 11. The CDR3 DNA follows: TGTGCCATCAGCTTGACAGGGTCGGATGCTACGCAGTATTTT. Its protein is CAISLTGSDATQYF.

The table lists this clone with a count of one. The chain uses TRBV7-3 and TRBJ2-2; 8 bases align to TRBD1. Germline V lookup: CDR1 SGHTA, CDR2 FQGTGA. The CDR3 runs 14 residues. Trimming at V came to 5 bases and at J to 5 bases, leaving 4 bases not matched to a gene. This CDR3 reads CASSVRQGTGELFF. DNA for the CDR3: TGTGCCAGCAGCGTCCGACAGGGGACCGGGGAGCTGTTTTTT.

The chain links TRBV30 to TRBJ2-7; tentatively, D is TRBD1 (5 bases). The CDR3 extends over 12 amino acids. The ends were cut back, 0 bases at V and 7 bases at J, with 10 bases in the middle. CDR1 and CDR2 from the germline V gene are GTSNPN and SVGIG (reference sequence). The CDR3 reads CAWSVGVGEQYF. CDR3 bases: TGTGCCTGGAGTGTAGGGGTAGGGGAGCAGTACTTC.

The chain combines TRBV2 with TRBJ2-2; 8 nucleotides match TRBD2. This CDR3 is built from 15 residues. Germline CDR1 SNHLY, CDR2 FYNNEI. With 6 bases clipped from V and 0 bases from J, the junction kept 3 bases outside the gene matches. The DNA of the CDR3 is TGTGCCAGCAGGTTGGGACTAGCGAACACCGGGGAGCTGTTTTTT. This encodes CASRLGLANTGELFF.

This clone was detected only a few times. The CDR3 is CASSLQGASEKLFF. Here the CDR3 DNA reads TGCGCCAGCAGCTTGCAGGGGGCTTCGGAAAAACTGTTTTTT. The chain joins TRBV5-1 to TRBJ1-4; the match to TRBD1 covers 8 bases. The germline V gene has CDR1 SGHRS and CDR2 YFSETQ. This CDR3 has 14 residues. J was trimmed by 8 bases and V by 1 base; bases with no gene match: 4.

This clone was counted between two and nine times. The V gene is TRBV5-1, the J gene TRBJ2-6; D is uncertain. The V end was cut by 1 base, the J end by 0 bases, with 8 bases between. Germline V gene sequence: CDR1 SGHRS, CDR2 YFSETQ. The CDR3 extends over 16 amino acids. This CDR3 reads CASSLPPTSGANVLTF. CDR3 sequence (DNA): TGCGCCAGCAGCTTGCCACCGACCTCTGGGGCCAACGTCCTGACTTTC.

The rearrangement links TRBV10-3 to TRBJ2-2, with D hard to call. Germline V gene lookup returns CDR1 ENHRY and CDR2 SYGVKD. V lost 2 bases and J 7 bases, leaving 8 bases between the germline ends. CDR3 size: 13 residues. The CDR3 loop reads CAISERMDGELFF. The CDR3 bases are TGTGCCATCAGTGAGAGGATGGACGGGGAGCTGTTTTTT.

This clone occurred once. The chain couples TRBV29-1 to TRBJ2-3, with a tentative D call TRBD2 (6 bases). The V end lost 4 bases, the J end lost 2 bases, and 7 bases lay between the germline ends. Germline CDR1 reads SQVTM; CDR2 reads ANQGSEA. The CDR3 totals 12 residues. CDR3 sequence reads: CSVGGDTDTQYF. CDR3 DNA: TGCAGCGTTGGGGGGGACACAGATACGCAGTATTTT.

The CDR3 nucleotides read TGTGCCAGCAGCCCGGGACTAGCGGGGGGGCTGGGCTCCTACAATGAGCAGTTCTTC. Amino acid sequence: CASSPGLAGGLGSYNEQFF. The genes are TRBV13 and TRBJ2-1, with 16 bases identical to TRBD2. Germline-derived CDR1 and CDR2 are PRHDT and FYEKMQ (reference sequence). CDR3 length: 19 amino acids. V gave up 5 bases and J gave up 0 bases; unmatched junction bases: 7.

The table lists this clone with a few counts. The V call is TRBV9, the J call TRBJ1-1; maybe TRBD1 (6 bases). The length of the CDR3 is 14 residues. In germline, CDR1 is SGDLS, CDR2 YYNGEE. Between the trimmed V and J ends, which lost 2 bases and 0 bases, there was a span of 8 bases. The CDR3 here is CASSVGQMNTEAFF. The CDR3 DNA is TGTGCCAGCAGCGTCGGACAGATGAACACTGAAGCTTTCTTT.

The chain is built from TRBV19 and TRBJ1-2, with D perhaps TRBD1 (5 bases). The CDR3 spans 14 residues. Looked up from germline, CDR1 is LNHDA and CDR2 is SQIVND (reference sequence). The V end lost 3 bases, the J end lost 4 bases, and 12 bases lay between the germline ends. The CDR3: CASSIPGSGYGYTF. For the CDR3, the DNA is TGTGCCAGTAGTATTCCAGGGTCTGGCTATGGCTACACCTTC. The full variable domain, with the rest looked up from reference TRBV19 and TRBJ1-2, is DGGITQSPKYLFRKEGQNVTLSCEQNLNHDAMYWYRQDPGQGLRLIYYSQIVNDFQKGDIAEGYSVSREKKESFPLTVTSAQKNPTAFYLCASSIPGSGYGYTFGSGTRLTVV.